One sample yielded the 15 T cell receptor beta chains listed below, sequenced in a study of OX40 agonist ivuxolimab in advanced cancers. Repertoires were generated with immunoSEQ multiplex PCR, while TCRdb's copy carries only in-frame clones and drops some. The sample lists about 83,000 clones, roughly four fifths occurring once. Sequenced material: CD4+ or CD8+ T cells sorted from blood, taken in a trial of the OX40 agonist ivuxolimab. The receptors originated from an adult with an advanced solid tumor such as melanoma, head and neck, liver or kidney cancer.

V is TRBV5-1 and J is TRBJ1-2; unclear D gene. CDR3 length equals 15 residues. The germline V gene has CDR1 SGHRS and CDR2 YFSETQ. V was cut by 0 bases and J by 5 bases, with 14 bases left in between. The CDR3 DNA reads TGCGCCAGCAGCTTGGGGTTTGGGTCCGGGTATGGCTACACCTTC. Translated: CASSLGFGSGYGYTF. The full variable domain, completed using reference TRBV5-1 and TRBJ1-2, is KAGVTQTPRYLIKTRGQQVTLSCSPISGHRSVSWYQQTPGQGLQFLFEYFSETQRNKGNFPGRFSGRQFSNSRSEMNVSTLELGDSALYLCASSLGFGSGYGYTFGSGTRLTVV.

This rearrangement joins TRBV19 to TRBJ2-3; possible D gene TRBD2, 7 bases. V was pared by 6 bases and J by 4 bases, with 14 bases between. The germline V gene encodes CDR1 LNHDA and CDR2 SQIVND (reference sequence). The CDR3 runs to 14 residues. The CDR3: CASRARGGADTQYF. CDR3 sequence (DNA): TGTGCCAGTAGAGCGAGGGGGGGCGCAGATACGCAGTATTTT. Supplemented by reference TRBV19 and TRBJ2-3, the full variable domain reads DGGITQSPKYLFRKEGQNVTLSCEQNLNHDAMYWYRQDPGQGLRLIYYSQIVNDFQKGDIAEGYSVSREKKESFPLTVTSAQKNPTAFYLCASRARGGADTQYFGPGTRLTVL.

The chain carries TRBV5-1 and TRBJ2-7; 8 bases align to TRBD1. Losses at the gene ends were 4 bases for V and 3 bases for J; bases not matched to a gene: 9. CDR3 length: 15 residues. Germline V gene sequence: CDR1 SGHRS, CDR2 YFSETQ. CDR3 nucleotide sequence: TGCGCCAGCAGCCAAACGCGGACAGGGCTCTACGAGCAGTACTTC. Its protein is CASSQTRTGLYEQYF.

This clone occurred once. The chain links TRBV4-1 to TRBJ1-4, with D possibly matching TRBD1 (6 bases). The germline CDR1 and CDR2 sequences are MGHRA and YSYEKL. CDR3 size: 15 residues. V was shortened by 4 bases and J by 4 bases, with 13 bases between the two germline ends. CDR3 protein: CASSPDRVNNEKLFF. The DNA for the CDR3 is TGCGCCAGCAGCCCGGACAGAGTAAATAATGAAAAACTGTTTTTT.

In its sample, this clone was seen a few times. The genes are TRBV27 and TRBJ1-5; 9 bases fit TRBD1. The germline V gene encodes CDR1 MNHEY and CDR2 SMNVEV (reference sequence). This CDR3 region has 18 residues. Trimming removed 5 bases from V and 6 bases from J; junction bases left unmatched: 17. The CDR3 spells CASSATSSGQGLGQPQHF. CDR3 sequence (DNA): TGTGCCAGCAGTGCAACCTCTTCGGGACAGGGTTTGGGTCAGCCCCAGCATTTT.

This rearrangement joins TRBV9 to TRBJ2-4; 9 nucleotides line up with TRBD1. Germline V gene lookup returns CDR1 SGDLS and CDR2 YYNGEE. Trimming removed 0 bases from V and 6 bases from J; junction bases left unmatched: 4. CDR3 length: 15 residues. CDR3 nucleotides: TGTGCCAGCAGCGTAGACGGACAGGGGATAAACATTCAGTACTTC. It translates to CASSVDGQGINIQYF.

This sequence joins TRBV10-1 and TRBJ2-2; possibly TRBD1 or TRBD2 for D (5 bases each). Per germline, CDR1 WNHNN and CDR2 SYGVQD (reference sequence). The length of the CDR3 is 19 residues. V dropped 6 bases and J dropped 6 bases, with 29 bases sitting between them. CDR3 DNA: TGCGCCAGCAGCCCCGAGGTGCGTCATCGGGGCCCTGGGGCCGGGGAGCTGTTTTTT. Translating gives CASSPEVRHRGPGAGELFF.

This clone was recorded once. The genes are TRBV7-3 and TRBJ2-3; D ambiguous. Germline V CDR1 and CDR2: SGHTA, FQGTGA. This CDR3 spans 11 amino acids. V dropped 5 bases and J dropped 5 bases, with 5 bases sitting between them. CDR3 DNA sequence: TGTGCCAGCAGCCAAGGAGATACGCAGTATTTT. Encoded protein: CASSQGDTQYF.

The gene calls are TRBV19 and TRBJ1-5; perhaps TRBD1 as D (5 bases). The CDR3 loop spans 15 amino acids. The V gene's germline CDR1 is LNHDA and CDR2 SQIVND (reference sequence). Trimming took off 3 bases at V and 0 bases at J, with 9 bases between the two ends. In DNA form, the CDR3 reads TGTGCCAGTAGTATCAGGGCCCATAGCAATCAGCCCCAGCATTTT. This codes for CASSIRAHSNQPQHF.

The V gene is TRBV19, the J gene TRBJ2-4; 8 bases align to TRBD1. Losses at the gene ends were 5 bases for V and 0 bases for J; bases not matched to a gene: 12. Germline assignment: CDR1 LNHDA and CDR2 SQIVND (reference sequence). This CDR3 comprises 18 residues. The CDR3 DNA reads TGTGCCAGTAGTCCTCCACAGGGGGACCTTCTAGCCAAAAACATTCAGTACTTC. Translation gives CASSPPQGDLLAKNIQYF. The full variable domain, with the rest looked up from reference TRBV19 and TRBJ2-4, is DGGITQSPKYLFRKEGQNVTLSCEQNLNHDAMYWYRQDPGQGLRLIYYSQIVNDFQKGDIAEGYSVSREKKESFPLTVTSAQKNPTAFYLCASSPPQGDLLAKNIQYFGAGTRLSVL.

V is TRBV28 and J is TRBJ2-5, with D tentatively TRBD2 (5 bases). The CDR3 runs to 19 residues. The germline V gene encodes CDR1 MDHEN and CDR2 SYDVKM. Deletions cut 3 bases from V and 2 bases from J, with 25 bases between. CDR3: CASSFGRFLPADQQETQYF. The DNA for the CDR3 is TGTGCCAGCAGTTTCGGTCGGTTCTTGCCAGCGGATCAACAAGAGACCCAGTACTTC.

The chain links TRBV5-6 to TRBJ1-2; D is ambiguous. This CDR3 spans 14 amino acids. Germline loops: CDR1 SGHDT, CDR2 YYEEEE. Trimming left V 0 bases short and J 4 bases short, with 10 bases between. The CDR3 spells CASSLGAGVYGYTF. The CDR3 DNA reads TGTGCCAGCAGCTTGGGGGCGGGCGTCTATGGCTACACCTTC.

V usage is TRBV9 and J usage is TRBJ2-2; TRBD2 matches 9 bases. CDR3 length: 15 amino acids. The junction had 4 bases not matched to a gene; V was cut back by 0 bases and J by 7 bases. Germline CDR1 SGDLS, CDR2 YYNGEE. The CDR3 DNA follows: TGTGCCAGCAGCGTAGGGGGACTAGCCAACGGGGAGCTGTTTTTT. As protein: CASSVGGLANGELFF.

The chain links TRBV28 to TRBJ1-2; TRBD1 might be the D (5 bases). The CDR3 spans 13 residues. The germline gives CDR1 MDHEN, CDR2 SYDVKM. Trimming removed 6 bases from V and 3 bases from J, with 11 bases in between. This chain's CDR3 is CASRAAGDYGYTF. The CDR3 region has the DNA TGTGCCAGCAGGGCTGCGGGGGACTATGGCTACACCTTC.

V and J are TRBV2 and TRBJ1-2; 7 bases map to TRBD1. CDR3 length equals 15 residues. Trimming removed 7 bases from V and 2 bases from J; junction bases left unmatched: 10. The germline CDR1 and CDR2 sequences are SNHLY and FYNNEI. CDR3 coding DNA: TGTGCCAGCATTCCCGAGGGGGCTCCCAACTATGGCTACACCTTC. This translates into CASIPEGAPNYGYTF.